This entry describes one T cell receptor (beta chain). These data belong to a study of blood T cell repertoires in COVID-19. In the study overall: Samples taken during acute and convalescent COVID-19 were collected in the United States, Italy and Spain.

Germline CDR1 and CDR2: LGHDT and YNNKEL (reference sequence). The CDR3 extends over 14 amino acids. Trimming cost V 4 bases and J 5 bases; bases outside gene matches: 4. Per the study methods: Estimated nucleated cell counts came from reference gene primer amplification. The protocol was immunoSEQ multiplex PCR, while the TCRdb copy is restricted to in-frame clones and leaves out a portion. Clone size and the V and J calls come from that table; the DNA yielded D and trimming. The data show about 89,000 clones, about 80% seen once. The gene calls are TRBV3-1 (or the pseudogene TRBV3-2) and TRBJ1-1, with TRBD1 identical over 10 bases. Sample: peripheral blood. This TCR was recovered from an elderly woman with acute or convalescent COVID-19. Here the CDR3 DNA reads TGTGCCAGCAGCCGTTCGGACAGGGGGACTGAAGCTTTCTTT. Encoded protein: CASSRSDRGTEAFF.